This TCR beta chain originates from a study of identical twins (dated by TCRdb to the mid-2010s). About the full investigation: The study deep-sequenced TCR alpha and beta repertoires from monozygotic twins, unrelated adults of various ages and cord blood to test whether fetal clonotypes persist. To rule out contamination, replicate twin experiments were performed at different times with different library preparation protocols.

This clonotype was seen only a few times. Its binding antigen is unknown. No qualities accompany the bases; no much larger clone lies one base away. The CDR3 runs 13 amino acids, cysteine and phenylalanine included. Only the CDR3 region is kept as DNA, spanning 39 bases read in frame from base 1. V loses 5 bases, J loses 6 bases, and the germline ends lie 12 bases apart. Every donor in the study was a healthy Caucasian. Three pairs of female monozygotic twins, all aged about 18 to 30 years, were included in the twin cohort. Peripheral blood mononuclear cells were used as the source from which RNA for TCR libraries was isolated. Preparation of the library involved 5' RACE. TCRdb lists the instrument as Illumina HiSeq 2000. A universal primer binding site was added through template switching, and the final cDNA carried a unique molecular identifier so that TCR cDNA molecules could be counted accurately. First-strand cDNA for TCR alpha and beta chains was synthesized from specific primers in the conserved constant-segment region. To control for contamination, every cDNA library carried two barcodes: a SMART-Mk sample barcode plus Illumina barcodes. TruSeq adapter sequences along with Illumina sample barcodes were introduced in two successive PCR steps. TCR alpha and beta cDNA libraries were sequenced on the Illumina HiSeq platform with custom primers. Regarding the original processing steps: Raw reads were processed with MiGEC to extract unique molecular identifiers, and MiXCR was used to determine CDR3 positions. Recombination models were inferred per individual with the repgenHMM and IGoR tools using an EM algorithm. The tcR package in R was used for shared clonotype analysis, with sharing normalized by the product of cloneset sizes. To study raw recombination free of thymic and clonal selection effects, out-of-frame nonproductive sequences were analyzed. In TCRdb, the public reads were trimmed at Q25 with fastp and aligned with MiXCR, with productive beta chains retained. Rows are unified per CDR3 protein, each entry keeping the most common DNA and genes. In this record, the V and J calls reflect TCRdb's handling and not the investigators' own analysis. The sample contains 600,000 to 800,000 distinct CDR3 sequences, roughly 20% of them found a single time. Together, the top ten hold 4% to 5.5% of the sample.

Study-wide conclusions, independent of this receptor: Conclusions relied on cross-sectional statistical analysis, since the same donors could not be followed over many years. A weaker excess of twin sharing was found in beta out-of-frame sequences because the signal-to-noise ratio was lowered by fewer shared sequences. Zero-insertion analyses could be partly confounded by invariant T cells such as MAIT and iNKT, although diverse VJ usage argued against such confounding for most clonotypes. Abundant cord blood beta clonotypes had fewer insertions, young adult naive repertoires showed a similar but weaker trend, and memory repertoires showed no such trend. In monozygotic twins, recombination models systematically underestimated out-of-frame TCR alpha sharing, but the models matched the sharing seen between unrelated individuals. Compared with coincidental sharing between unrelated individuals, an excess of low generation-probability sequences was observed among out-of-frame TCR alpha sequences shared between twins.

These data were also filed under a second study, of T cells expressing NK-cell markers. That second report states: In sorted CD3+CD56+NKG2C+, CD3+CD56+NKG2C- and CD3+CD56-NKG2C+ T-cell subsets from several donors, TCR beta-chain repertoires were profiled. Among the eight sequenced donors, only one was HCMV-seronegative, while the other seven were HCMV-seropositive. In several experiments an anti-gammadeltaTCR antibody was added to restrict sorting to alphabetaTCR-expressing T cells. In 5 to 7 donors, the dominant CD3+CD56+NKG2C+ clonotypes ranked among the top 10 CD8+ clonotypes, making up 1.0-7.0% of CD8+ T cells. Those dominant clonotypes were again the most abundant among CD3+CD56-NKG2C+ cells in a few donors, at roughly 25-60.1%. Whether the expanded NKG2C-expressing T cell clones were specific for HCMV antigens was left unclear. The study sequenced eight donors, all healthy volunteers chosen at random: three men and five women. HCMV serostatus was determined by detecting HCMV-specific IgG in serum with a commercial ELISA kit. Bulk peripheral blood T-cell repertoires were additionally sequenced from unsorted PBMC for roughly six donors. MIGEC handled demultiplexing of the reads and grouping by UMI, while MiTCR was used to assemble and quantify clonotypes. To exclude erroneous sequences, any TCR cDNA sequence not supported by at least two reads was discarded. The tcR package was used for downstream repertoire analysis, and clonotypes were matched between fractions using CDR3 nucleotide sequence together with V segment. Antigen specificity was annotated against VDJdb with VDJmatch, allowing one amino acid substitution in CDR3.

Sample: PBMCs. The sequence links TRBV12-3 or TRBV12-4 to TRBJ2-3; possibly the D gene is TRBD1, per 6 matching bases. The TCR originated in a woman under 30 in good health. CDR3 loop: CASSIRGQDTQYF. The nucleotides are TGTGCCAGCAGTATCAGGGGCCAGGATACGCAGTATTTT.